This T cell receptor beta chain was sequenced during a study of cytomegalovirus exposure and HLA in healthy donors. Study-wide results and caveats: Most of the CMV-associated TCR beta chains (in a later analysis) appeared to be HLA-restricted. Rarity held for most TCR sequences, but there were some public TCRs that occurred in many donors. A prior analysis recorded that most TCR beta V segments were productive about 87% or about 30% of the time. Some V segments could not be told apart, so they were left out, TRBV6-2 and TRBV6-3 among them.

Germline V CDR1 and CDR2: SGHKS, YYEKEE (reference sequence). The CDR3 length is 15 residues. V lost 1 base to trimming and J lost 8 bases, with 15 bases between them. Primers for the PCR totalled 60 Vbeta and 13 Jbeta. Measured with immunoSEQ multiplex PCR; TCRdb has only the in-frame clones, and not every one. This table holds hundreds of thousands of clones, around 80% found once. In this sample, this clone turned up a few times. Antigen specificity is unknown. This clonotype was sampled from a boy aged 2 to 10 in good health and CMV-seronegative. The specimen sequenced was PBMCs. The chain carries TRBV5-5 and TRBJ1-4; weak D call: TRBD1 (5 bases). DNA of the CDR3: TGTGCCAGCAGCTTGTGGACCCAGGGCGGCGAAAAACTGTTTTTT. It specifies CASSLWTQGGEKLFF. The variable domain in full, with the rest retrieved from reference TRBV5-5 and TRBJ1-4, is DAGVTQSPTHLIKTRGQQVTLRCSPISGHKSVSWYQQVLGQGPQFIFQYYEKEERGRGNFPDRFSARQFPNYSSELNVNALLLGDSALYLCASSLWTQGGEKLFFGSGTQLSVL.